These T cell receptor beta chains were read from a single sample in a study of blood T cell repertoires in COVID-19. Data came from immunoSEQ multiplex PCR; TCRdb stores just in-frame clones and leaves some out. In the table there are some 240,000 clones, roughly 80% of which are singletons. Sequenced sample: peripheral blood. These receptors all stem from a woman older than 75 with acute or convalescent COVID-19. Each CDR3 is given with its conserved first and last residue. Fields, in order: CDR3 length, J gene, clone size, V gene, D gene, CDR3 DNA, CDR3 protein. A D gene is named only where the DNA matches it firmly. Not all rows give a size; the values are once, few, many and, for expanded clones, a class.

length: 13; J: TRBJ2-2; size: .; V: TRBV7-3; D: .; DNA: TGTGCCAGCAGCCTAGGGGTATCTGGGGAGCTGTTTTTT; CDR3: CASSLGVSGELFF
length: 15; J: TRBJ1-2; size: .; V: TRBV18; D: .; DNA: TGTGCCAGCTCACCACTCCAGGGCGCTAACTATGGCTACACCTTC; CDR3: CASSPLQGANYGYTF
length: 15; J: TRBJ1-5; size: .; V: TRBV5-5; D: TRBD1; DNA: TGTGCCAGCAGCCGGGACAGGGACGGCAATCAGCCCCAGCATTTT; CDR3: CASSRDRDGNQPQHF
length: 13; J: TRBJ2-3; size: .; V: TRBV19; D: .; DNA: TGTGCCAGTAGTATGGACAGAGGAGATACGCAGTATTTT; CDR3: CASSMDRGDTQYF
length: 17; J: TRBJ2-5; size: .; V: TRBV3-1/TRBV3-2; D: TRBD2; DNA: TGTGCCAGCAGCCTTCGAAGACTAGCGGGGGAAAAAGAGACCCAGTACTTC; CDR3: CASSLRRLAGEKETQYF
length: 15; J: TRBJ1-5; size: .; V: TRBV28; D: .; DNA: TGTGCCAGCAGCATGGGGGGGGGAAGCAATCAGCCCCAGCATTTT; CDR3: CASSMGGGSNQPQHF
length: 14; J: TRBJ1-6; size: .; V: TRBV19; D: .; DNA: TGTGCCAGTAGTCCCGGACAGAAAAATTCACCCCTCCACTTT; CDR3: CASSPGQKNSPLHF
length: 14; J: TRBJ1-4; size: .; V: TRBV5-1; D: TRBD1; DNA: TGCGCCAGCAGCCAACAGGGGGCCAGTGAAAAACTGTTTTTT; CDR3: CASSQQGASEKLFF
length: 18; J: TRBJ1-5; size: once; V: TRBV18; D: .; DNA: TGTGCCAGCTCACCAAGCTGGGAAGGGGCCGAAAGCAATCAGCCCCAGCATTTT; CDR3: CASSPSWEGAESNQPQHF
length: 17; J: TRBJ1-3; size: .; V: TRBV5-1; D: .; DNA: TGCGCCAGCACCAAGTCTGGGGCTTCCAGCTCTGGAAACACCATATATTTT; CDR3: CASTKSGASSSGNTIYF
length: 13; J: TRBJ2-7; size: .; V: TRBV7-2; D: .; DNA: TGTGCCAGCACCCAGGGACTCCTAGGCGAGCAGTACTTC; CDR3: CASTQGLLGEQYF
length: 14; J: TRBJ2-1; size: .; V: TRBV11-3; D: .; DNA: TGTGCCAGCAGCTTATATGGCAGAAACAATGAGCAGTTCTTC; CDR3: CASSLYGRNNEQFF
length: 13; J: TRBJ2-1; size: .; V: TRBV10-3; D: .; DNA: TGTGCCATAAACGAGGCCGGGAGCAATGAGCAGTTCTTC; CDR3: CAINEAGSNEQFF
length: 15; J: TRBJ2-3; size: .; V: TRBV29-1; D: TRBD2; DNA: TGCAGCGTTGAGGGAGCGGGGGCTGGGACAGATACGCAGTATTTT; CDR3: CSVEGAGAGTDTQYF
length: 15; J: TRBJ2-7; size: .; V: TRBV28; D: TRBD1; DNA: TGTGCCAGCAGTCTCCCGGGACAGGGTTCCTACGAGCAGTACTTC; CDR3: CASSLPGQGSYEQYF
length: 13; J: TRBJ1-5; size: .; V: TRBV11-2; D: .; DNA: TGTGCCAGCAGCTTACAGATTAATCAGCCCCAGCATTTT; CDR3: CASSLQINQPQHF
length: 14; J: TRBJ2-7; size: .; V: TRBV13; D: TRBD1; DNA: TGTGCCAGCAGCCCGGGACAGGGGGACTACGAGCAGTACTTC; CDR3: CASSPGQGDYEQYF
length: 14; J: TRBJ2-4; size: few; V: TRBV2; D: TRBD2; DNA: TGTGCCAGCAGTGAACCTGGCGGGGGAAACATTCAGTACTTC; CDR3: CASSEPGGGNIQYF
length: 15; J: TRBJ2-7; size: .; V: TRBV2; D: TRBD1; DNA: TGTGCCAGCAGTCGACAGGGCCCGACCCCTTACGAGCAGTACTTC; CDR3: CASSRQGPTPYEQYF
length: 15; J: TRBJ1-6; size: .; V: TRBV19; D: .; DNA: TGTGCCACTAAAGAGGGAAGCTCCTATAATTCACCCCTCCACTTT; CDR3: CATKEGSSYNSPLHF
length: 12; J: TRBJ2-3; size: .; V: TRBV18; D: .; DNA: TGTGCCAGCTCGACAGACACAGATACGCAGTATTTT; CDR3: CASSTDTDTQYF
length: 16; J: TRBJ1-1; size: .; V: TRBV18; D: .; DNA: TGTGCCAGCTCACCACAACAGGAGGGTCTAGGCACTGAAGCTTTCTTT; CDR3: CASSPQQEGLGTEAFF
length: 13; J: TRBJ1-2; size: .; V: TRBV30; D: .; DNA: TGTGCCTGGAGCGCACAGGGCGTCGGGGGCTACACCTTC; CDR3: CAWSAQGVGGYTF
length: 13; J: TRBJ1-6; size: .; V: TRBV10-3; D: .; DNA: TGTGCCATTACAGGGACGGCGAATTCACCCCTCCACTTT; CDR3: CAITGTANSPLHF
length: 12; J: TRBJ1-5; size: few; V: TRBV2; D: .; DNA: TGTGCCAGCAGTCGACTCAATCAGCCCCAGCATTTT; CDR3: CASSRLNQPQHF
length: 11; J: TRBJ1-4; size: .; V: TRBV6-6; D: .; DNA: TGTGCCAGCAACCAGTTCGAAAAACTGTTTTTT; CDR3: CASNQFEKLFF
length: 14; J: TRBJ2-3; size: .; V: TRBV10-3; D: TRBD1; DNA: TGTGCCATCAGTGAGTCAACGACAGGGGATACGCAGTATTTT; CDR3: CAISESTTGDTQYF
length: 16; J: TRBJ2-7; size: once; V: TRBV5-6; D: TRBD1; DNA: TGTGCCAGCAGTTTGAGTTGGACAGGGAGATCCTACGAGCAGTACTTC; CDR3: CASSLSWTGRSYEQYF
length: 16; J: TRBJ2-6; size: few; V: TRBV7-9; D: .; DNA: TGTGCCAGCAGCTACCCCGGGGGGCCTGGGGCCAACGTCCTGACTTTC; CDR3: CASSYPGGPGANVLTF
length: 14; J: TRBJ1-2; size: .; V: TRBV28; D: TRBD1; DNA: TGTGCCAGCAGCGGAACACAGGGGGACTATGGCTACACCTTC; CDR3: CASSGTQGDYGYTF
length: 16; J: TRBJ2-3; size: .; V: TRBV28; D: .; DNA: TGTGCCAGCAGTTCCCCCCGAGGCAGGGGAACAGATACGCAGTATTTT; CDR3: CASSSPRGRGTDTQYF
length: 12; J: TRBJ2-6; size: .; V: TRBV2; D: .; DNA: TGTGCCAGCCGCTCTGGGGCCAACGTCCTGACTTTC; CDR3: CASRSGANVLTF
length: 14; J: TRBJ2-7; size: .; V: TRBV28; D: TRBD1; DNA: TGTGCCAGCAGTTTATGGACAGGGCGTGGCGAGCAGTACTTC; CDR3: CASSLWTGRGEQYF
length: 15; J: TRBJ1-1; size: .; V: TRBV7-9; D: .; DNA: TGTGCCAGCAGCCCCCGGGGCCGGGAGGGGTCGGAAGCTTTCTTT; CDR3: CASSPRGREGSEAFF
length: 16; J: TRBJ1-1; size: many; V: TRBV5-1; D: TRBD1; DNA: TGCGCCAGCAGCTTCACAGGGGCTTTAATGAACACTGAAGCTTTCTTT; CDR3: CASSFTGALMNTEAFF
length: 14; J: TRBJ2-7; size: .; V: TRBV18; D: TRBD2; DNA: TGTGCCAGCTCACCCCGGACGGGGGGTAACGAGCAGTACTTC; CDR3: CASSPRTGGNEQYF
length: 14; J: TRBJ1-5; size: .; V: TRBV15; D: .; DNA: TGTGCCACCAGCATTGGGAGGTCGGGTCAGCCCCAGCATTTT; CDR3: CATSIGRSGQPQHF
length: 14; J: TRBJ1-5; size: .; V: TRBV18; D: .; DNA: TGTGCCAGCTCCGAGGTCTATAGCAATCAGCCCCAGCATTTT; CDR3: CASSEVYSNQPQHF
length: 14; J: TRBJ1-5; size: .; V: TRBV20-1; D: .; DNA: TGCAGTGCTAGTGGGGGGAGGTCTAATCAGCCCCAGCATTTT; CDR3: CSASGGRSNQPQHF
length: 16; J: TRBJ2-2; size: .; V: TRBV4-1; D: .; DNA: TGCGCCAGCAGCCAAGGAGAGACAGTGAACACCGGGGAGCTGTTTTTT; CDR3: CASSQGETVNTGELFF
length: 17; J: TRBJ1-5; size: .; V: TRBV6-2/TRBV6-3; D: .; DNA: TGTGCCAGCAGCCAAACAAACGTGGGCGTTAGCAATCAGCCCCAGCATTTT; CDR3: CASSQTNVGVSNQPQHF
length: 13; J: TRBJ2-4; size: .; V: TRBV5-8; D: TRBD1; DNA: TGTGCCAGCAGCTTGGACAGGGGTAACATTCAGTACTTC; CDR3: CASSLDRGNIQYF
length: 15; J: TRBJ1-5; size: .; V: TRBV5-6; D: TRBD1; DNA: TGTGCCAGCAGCCCTGGACAGGGTCGGAATCAGCCCCAGCATTTT; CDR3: CASSPGQGRNQPQHF
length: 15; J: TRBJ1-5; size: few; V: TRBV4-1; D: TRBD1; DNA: TGCGCCAGCAGCCAGACAGGACAGGCAAATCAGCCCCAGCATTTT; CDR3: CASSQTGQANQPQHF